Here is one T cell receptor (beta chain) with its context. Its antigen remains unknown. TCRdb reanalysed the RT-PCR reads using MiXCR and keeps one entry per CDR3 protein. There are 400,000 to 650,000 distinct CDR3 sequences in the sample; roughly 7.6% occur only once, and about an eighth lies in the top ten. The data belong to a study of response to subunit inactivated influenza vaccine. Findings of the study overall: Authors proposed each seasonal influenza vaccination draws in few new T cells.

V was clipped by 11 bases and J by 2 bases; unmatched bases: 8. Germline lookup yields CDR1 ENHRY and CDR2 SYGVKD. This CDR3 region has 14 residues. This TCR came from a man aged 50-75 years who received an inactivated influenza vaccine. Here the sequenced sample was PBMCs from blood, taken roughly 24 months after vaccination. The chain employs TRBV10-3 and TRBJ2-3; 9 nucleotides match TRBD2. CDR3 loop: CAVTRGGLTDTQYF. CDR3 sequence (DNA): TGTGCCGTTACGCGGGGGGGCCTCACAGATACGCAGTATTTT.